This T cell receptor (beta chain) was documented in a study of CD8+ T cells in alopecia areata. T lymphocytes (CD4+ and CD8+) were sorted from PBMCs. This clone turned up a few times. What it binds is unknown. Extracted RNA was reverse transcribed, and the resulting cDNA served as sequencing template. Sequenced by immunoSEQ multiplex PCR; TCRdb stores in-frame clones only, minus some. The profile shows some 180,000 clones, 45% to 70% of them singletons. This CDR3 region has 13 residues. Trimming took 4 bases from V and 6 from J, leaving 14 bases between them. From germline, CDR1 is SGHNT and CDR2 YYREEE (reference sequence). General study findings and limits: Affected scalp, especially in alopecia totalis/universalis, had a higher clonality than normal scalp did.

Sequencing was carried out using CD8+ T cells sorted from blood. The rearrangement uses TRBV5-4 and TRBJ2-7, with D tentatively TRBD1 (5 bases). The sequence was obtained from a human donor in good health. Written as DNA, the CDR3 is TGTGCCAGCAGCCCCAGGGAACTTATCGAGCAGTACTTC. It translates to CASSPRELIEQYF. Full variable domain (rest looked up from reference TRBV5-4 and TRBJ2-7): ETGVTQSPTHLIKTRGQQVTLRCSSQSGHNTVSWYQQALGQGPQFIFQYYREEENGRGNFPPRFSGLQFPNYSSELNVNALELDDSALYLCASSPRELIEQYFGPGTRLTVT.